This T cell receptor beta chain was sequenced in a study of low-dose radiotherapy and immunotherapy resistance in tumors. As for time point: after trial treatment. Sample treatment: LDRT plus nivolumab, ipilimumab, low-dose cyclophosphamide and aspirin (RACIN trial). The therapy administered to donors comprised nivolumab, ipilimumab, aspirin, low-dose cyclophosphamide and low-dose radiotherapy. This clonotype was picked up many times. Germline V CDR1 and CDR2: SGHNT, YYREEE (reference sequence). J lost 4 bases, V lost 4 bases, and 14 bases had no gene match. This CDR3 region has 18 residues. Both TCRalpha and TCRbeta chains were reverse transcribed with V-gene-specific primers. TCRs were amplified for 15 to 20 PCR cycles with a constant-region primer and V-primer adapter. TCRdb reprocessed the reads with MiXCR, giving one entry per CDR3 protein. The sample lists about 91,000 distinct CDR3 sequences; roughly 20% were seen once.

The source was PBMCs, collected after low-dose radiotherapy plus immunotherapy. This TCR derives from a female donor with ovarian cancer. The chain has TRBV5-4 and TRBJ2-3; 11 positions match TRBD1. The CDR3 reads CASSLLGMDRGLSDTQYF. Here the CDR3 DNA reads TGTGCCAGCAGCCTCCTCGGAATGGACAGGGGGCTTTCAGATACGCAGTATTTT.